This TCR beta chain is drawn from a study of regulatory T cells in long-lasting Graves disease. Overall study: In persistent Graves' disease, antithyroid drugs had been taken for over 5 years and TSH receptor antibodies stayed positive.

Study-wide findings and caveats: More public clonotypes were shared by persistent patients (approximately 3,000) than by new patients (about 970).

This clonotype has at least ten counts. Its antigen is currently unknown. Time point reported: persistent/refractory GD, antithyroid drugs over 5 years with positive TRAb. Following extraction of RNA from PBMCs, that RNA was used to make the TCR library. Construction of the TCR beta libraries employed iRepertoire HTBI primers in conjunction with Arm-PCR of CDR3 regions. One entry per CDR3 protein results from TCRdb running MiXCR on the multiplex PCR reads. The repertoire holds roughly 400,000 distinct CDR3 sequences, 21% seen once, with around an eighth in the top ten. The input for sequencing was peripheral blood mononuclear cells (PBMCs), taken when the disease was refractory, from a patient treated with antithyroid drugs. The TCR originated in a female donor with Graves disease.

The CDR3 is CSARKEETQYF. As DNA, the CDR3 is TGCAGTGCTAGAAAAGAAGAGACCCAGTACTTC. The chain employs TRBV20-1 and TRBJ2-5; no definite D call. Trimming pared 2 bases from V and 3 bases from J, leaving 4 bases between. From germline, CDR1 is DFQATT and CDR2 SNEGSKA (reference sequence). CDR3 length: 11 residues.